This T cell receptor beta chain was found in a study of cytomegalovirus exposure and HLA in healthy donors. 60 Vbeta and 13 Jbeta primers were used in PCR. Libraries were prepared by immunoSEQ multiplex PCR; TCRdb keeps only in-frame clonotypes and omits some of them. The data show under 130,000 clones, over 70% seen once. The study's findings and limits: The study dropped some indistinguishable V segments, TRBV6-2 and TRBV6-3 among them. When analyzed later, a missense DCLRE1C variant was found to be linked to TCR beta V- and J-gene trimming.

Note on this clone: The target antigen is unknown.

The CDR3 runs to 14 residues. V lost 3 bases and J lost 5; bases outside the gene matches: 8. Germline lookup yields CDR1 GTSNPN and CDR2 SVGIG (reference sequence). This receptor was obtained from a young man in good health and CMV-seronegative. V gene TRBV30 combines with J gene TRBJ1-1; 8 nucleotides agree with TRBD1. The sample taken for sequencing was PBMCs. The CDR3 reads CAWRHGQGTTEAFF. The DNA of the CDR3 is TGTGCCTGGAGACATGGACAGGGTACGACTGAAGCTTTCTTT.